Described below is a single T cell receptor (beta chain) sequence and its context. Its cognate antigen is unknown. The entry originates in a study of tumor and adjacent non-tumor tissue in lung cancer. Study observations and caveats: Tumor repertoires had a smaller top 100 clone share than normal lung.

The ends were cut back, 7 bases at V and 5 bases at J, with 17 bases in the middle. The CDR3 consists of 15 residues. Germline-derived CDR1 and CDR2 are MNHEY and SVGAGI. TCRbeta libraries were built with three rounds of nested PCR, modified from ARM-PCR. MiXCR, applied by TCRdb to the multiplex PCR reads, yields one record per CDR3 protein. The data show some 80,000 distinct CDR3 sequences, approximately 77% seen once. The template was RNA from unsorted bulk tissue. Specimen: lung tumor tissue. The TCR originated in a woman in her thirties or forties with non-small cell lung cancer. The rearrangement links TRBV6-5 to TRBJ2-2; no definite D call. Here the CDR3 reads CASTSNTTLTGELFF. The CDR3 DNA sequence: TGTGCCAGCACTTCAAATACAACCCTGACCGGGGAGCTGTTTTTT.